Shown below are 9 T cell receptor beta chains from a single sample sequenced in a study of CD8 T cells in Susac syndrome. Random-hexamer reverse transcription was applied to about 0.45 to 1 ug RNA. TCRdb re-called the immunoSEQ multiplex PCR reads through MiXCR, storing one row per CDR3 protein. The table has some 150,000 distinct CDR3 sequences, 94% seen once. What was sequenced was CD4+ T cells from PBMCs. These receptors were collected from a human donor in good health.

The gene calls are TRBV20-1 and TRBJ2-7, with TRBD2 matching 14 bases. Trimming cost V 6 bases and J 4 bases; bases outside gene matches: 8. CDR3 length: 15 amino acids. Germline loops: CDR1 DFQATT, CDR2 SNEGSKA (reference sequence). In nucleotides, the CDR3 is TGCAGTGCCCATTCCGGGACTAGCGGGAGTTACGAGCAGTACTTC. This sequence encodes CSAHSGTSGSYEQYF.

This rearrangement joins TRBV27 to TRBJ2-7; 9 bases map to TRBD1. Germline CDR1 MNHEY, CDR2 SMNVEV (reference sequence). CDR3 size: 16 residues. V was pared by 5 bases and J by 2 bases, with 10 bases of the junction left unmatched. The CDR3 region is CASSPTGTGQTYEQYF. As DNA, the CDR3 is TGTGCCAGCAGTCCCACCGGGACAGGGCAGACCTACGAGCAGTACTTC.

Here the CDR3 reads CASSLEGQGRDGYTF. The CDR3 DNA sequence: TGCGCCAGCAGCTTGGAAGGACAGGGGCGTGATGGCTACACCTTC. J is TRBJ1-2 and V is TRBV5-1, with 9 bases aligning to TRBD1. CDR1 SGHRS and CDR2 YFSETQ come from the germline V gene. The CDR3 is made up of 15 amino acids. V shed 0 bases, J shed 6 bases, and the junction held 6 bases outside the gene matches. The full variable domain, in which reference TRBV5-1 and TRBJ1-2 provide the parts outside the CDR3, is KAGVTQTPRYLIKTRGQQVTLSCSPISGHRSVSWYQQTPGQGLQFLFEYFSETQRNKGNFPGRFSGRQFSNSRSEMNVSTLELGDSALYLCASSLEGQGRDGYTFGSGTRLTVV.

The V gene is TRBV4-2, the J gene TRBJ2-5; 7 bases agree with TRBD1. The junction had 6 bases not matched to a gene; V was cut back by 1 base and J by 1 base. The CDR3 is 16 residues long. Germline loops: CDR1 LGHNA, CDR2 YNFKEQ. The DNA of the CDR3 is TGTGCCAGCAGCCAAGCTACCCGGGACAGCCAAGAGACCCAGTACTTC. Its protein is CASSQATRDSQETQYF.

The rearrangement joins TRBV30 to TRBJ1-2, with TRBD1 matching 8 bases. CDR1 is GTSNPN and CDR2 is SVGIG in the germline V gene (reference sequence). The CDR3 runs to 15 residues. V lost 3 bases, J lost 0 bases, and 6 bases stayed unmatched. The CDR3 protein is CAWRTTGATNYGYTF. The CDR3 nucleotides read TGTGCCTGGAGGACGACAGGGGCCACTAACTATGGCTACACCTTC.

This clonotype was detected once. J is TRBJ1-1 and V is TRBV12-3 or TRBV12-4; D perhaps matches TRBD1 (5 bases). V was trimmed by 6 bases and J by 4 bases, leaving 15 bases between them. The CDR3 loop spans 14 amino acids. This chain's CDR3 is CASRSGPGGTEAFF. CDR3 sequence (DNA): TGTGCCAGCAGGTCAGGGCCTGGGGGCACTGAAGCTTTCTTT.

The V and J genes are TRBV24-1 and TRBJ1-1; 9 bases fit TRBD1. The CDR3 contains 15 residues. J lost 4 bases, V lost 4 bases, and 6 bases had no gene match. Germline V gene sequence: CDR1 KGHDR, CDR2 SFDVKD. In DNA, the CDR3 is TGTGCCACCAGTGACAGGGACAGGGTCGGCACTGAAGCTTTCTTT. Translated, it gives CATSDRDRVGTEAFF.

J is TRBJ2-3 and V is TRBV7-3, with 12 bases fitting TRBD2. The CDR3 totals 16 residues. V gave up 4 bases and J gave up 2 bases; unmatched junction bases: 4. Germline loops: CDR1 SGHTA, CDR2 FQGTGA. DNA for the CDR3: TGTGCCAGCAGCTGGACTAGCGGGACTCTCACAGATACGCAGTATTTT. Its protein is CASSWTSGTLTDTQYF. Using reference TRBV7-3 and TRBJ2-3 for the parts outside the CDR3, the full variable domain is GAGVSQTPSNKVTEKGKYVELRCDPISGHTALYWYRQSLGQGPEFLIYFQGTGAADDSGLPNDRFFAVRPEGSVSTLKIQRTERGDSAVYLCASSWTSGTLTDTQYFGPGTRLTVL.

V is TRBV11-1 and J is TRBJ1-1; D ambiguous. The germline V and J ends were trimmed by 2 bases and 3 bases, with 16 bases remaining between them. The germline V gene encodes CDR1 SGHAT and CDR2 FQDESV (reference sequence). This CDR3 has 16 residues. CDR3 bases: TGTGCCAGCAGCTTATCGATGGGCTCGGGAGACACTGAAGCTTTCTTT. This gives the protein CASSLSMGSGDTEAFF.